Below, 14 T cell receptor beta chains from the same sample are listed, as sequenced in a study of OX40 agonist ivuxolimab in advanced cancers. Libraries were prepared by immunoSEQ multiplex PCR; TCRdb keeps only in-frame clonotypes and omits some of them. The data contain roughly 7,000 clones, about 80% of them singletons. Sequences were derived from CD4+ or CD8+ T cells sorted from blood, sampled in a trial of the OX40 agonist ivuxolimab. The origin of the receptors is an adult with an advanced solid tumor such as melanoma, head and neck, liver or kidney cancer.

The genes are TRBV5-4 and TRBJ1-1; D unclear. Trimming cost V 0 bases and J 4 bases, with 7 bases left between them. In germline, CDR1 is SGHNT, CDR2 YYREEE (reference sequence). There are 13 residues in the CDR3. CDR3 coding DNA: TGTGCCAGCAGCTTGGCGAGCCTCACTGAAGCTTTCTTT. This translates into CASSLASLTEAFF.

DNA of the CDR3: TGTGCCAGCTCTGAGTTGGGGGGGCCGAACACCGGGGAGCTGTTTTTT. Translated, it gives CASSELGGPNTGELFF. The rearrangement uses TRBV5-6 and TRBJ2-2; possible D gene TRBD2, 7 bases. CDR1 and CDR2 (germline): SGHDT, YYEEEE. V was shortened by 7 bases and J by 0 bases, with 16 bases between the two germline ends. CDR3 length equals 16 residues. Using reference TRBV5-6 and TRBJ2-2 for the parts outside the CDR3, the full variable domain is DAGVTQSPTHLIKTRGQQVTLRCSPKSGHDTVSWYQQALGQGPQFIFQYYEEEERQRGNFPDRFSGHQFPNYSSELNVNALLLGDSALYLCASSELGGPNTGELFFGEGSRLTVL.

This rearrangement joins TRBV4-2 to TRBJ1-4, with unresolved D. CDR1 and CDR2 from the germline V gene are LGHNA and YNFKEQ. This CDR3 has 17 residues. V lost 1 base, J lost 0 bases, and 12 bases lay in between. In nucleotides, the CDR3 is TGTGCCAGCAGCCAAGTTGGTTACACGGCAACTAATGAAAAACTGTTTTTT. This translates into CASSQVGYTATNEKLFF.

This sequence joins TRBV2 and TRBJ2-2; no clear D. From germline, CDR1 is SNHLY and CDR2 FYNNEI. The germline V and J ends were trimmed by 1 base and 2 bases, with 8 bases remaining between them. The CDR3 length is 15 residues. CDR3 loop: CASSEVRRNTGELFF. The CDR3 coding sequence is TGTGCCAGCAGTGAAGTTAGACGCAACACCGGGGAGCTGTTTTTT.

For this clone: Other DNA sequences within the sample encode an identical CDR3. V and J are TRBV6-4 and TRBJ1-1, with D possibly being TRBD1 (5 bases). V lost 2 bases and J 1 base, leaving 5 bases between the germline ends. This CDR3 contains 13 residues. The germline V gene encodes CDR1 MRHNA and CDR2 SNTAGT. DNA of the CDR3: TGTGCCAGCAGTGACAGGGGGAACACTGAAGCTTTCTTT. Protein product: CASSDRGNTEAFF.

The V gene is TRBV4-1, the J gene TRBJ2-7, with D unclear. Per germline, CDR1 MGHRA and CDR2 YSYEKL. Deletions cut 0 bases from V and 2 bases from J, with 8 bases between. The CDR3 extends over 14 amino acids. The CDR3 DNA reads TGCGCCAGCAGCCAAGAGTACAGCCCCTACGAGCAGTACTTC. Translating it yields CASSQEYSPYEQYF.

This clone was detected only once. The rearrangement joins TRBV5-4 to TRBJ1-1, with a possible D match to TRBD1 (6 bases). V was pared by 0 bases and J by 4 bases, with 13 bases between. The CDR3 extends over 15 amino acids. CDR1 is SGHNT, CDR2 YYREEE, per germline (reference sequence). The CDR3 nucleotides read TGTGCCAGCAGCTTGGCCCCAGGGGAGGGCACTGAAGCTTTCTTT. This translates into CASSLAPGEGTEAFF.

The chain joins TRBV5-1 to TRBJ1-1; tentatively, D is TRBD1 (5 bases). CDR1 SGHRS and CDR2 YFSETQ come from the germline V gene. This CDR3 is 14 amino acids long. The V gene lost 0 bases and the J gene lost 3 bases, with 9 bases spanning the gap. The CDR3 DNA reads TGCGCCAGCAGCTTGGCCGGGGGAGACACTGAAGCTTTCTTT. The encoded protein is CASSLAGGDTEAFF.

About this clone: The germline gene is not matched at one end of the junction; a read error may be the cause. CDR3 bases: TGCGCCAGCAGCCCCAGCCATGGGAGCACCGGGGAGCTGTTTTTT. Its protein product is CASSPSHGSTGELFF. This chain uses TRBV5-4 with TRBJ2-2, with a weak D call TRBD2 (5 bases). The length of the CDR3 is 15 residues. Germline V gene lookup returns CDR1 SGHNT and CDR2 YYREEE (reference sequence).

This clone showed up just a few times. CDR3 DNA: TGTGCCAGCAGTACCACTAGCGGGGGGTTTGAGACCCAGTACTTC. This codes for CASSTTSGGFETQYF. The chain couples TRBV6-6 to TRBJ2-5, with 12 positions matching TRBD2. CDR3 length: 15 amino acids. Germline trimming cut 5 bases from V and 5 bases from J; bases unmatched to any gene: 6. The germline gives CDR1 MNHNY, CDR2 SVGAGI (reference sequence).

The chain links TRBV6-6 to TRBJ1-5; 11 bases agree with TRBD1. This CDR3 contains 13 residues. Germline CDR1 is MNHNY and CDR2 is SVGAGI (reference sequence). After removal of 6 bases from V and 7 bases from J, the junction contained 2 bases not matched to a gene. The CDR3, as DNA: TGTGCCAGCAGGGGACAGGGGGGGCAGCCCCAGCATTTT. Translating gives CASRGQGGQPQHF.

CDR3 DNA sequence: TGCGCCAGCAGCCAAGGCACGGACTCCTACGAGCAGTACTTC. It yields the protein CASSQGTDSYEQYF. This chain connects TRBV4-1 to TRBJ2-7; D is undetermined. Germline V gives CDR1 MGHRA, CDR2 YSYEKL. The V end lost 1 base, the J end lost 0 bases, and 7 bases lay between the germline ends. The CDR3 is made up of 14 amino acids.

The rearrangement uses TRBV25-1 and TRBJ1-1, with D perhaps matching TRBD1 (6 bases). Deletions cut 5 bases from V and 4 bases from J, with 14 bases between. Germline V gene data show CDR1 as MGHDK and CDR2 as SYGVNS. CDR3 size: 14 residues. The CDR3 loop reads CASSLGQGPTEAFF. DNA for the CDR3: TGTGCCAGCAGTTTGGGTCAGGGGCCCACTGAAGCTTTCTTT.

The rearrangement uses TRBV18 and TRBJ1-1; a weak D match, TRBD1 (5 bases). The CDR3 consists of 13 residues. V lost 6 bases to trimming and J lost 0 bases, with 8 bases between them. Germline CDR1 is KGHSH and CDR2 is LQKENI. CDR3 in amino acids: CASSRGMNTEAFF. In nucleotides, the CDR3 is TGTGCCAGCTCTCGGGGGATGAACACTGAAGCTTTCTTT.